The 2 T cell receptor beta chains in this list originate from one sample, sequenced in a study of blood T cells in healthy people across ages. Alongside a J-beta primer mix, a sample-barcoded 5' primer served in a second PCR lasting about 7 to 12 cycles. Each CDR3 protein is one row after TCRdb ran MiXCR on the 5' RACE reads. The data hold hundreds of thousands of distinct CDR3 sequences, with about 30% observed a single time. Material: blood. These receptor sequences come from an elderly woman in good health.

This clonotype was counted at least ten times. The V and J genes are TRBV9 and TRBJ2-5; 7 bases line up with TRBD1. The V segment lost 2 bases and the J segment 3 bases; nucleotides outside the gene matches: 4. This CDR3 has 14 amino acids. The germline CDR1 and CDR2 sequences are SGDLS and YYNGEE. CDR3 DNA: TGTGCCAGCAGCGTCGGACAGGACGAAGAGACCCAGTACTTC. This gives the protein CASSVGQDEETQYF.

This chain joins TRBV3-1 and TRBJ2-7; perhaps TRBD1 as D (6 bases). The end of the DNA fits TRBJ2-5 better, so the J call may be wrong. Germline V gene sequence: CDR1 LGHDT, CDR2 YNNKEL (reference sequence). The length of the CDR3 is 15 residues. This CDR3 reads CASSQTSQGRETQYF. DNA for the CDR3: TGTGCCAGCAGCCAAACGTCACAGGGCCGAGAGACCCAGTACTTC.